This TCR beta chain was captured by sequencing in a study of blood T cell repertoires in COVID-19. Trimming took 7 bases from V and 5 from J; bases not matched to a gene: 9. Per germline, CDR1 LNHDA and CDR2 SQIVND (reference sequence). The CDR3 is 14 amino acids. Clones were sequenced by immunoSEQ multiplex PCR, and TCRdb holds only the in-frame ones, with some missing. The sample consists of around 200,000 clones, around 80% of them appearing once. This chain uses TRBV19 with TRBJ2-7; 9 bases line up with TRBD2. Sequencing used peripheral blood. The TCR sequence derives from a woman aged 65 to 85 with COVID-19, enrolled during active disease. CDR3 sequence reads: CASTNGLASDEQYF. The CDR3 region has the DNA TGTGCCAGTACTAATGGACTAGCGTCGGACGAGCAGTACTTC.